This T cell receptor beta chain stems from a study of blood T cell repertoires in COVID-19. Germline-derived CDR1 and CDR2 are SNHLY and FYNNEI. V was shortened by 9 bases and J by 1 base, with 16 bases between the two germline ends. The CDR3 loop spans 14 amino acids. Which cohort a participant joined came from the clinical history participants gave. Assay used: immunoSEQ multiplex PCR; TCRdb lists only in-frame clones, some missing. This table holds more than 300,000 clones, more than 90% found once. The source is a woman in her 30s who had recovered from COVID-19. The chain couples TRBV2 to TRBJ2-7, with D tentatively TRBD2 (6 bases). Sequencing used PBMCs or T cells enriched from blood (not recorded which). The CDR3 spells CASLPGLGSYEQYF. The CDR3 nucleotides are TGTGCCAGTCTACCGGGACTTGGATCCTACGAGCAGTACTTC. The full variable domain, rest sourced from reference TRBV2 and TRBJ2-7, is EPEVTQTPSHQVTQMGQEVILRCVPISNHLYFYWYRQILGQKVEFLVSFYNNEISEKSEIFDDQFSVERPDGSNFTLKIRSTKLEDSAMYFCASLPGLGSYEQYFGPGTRLTVT.